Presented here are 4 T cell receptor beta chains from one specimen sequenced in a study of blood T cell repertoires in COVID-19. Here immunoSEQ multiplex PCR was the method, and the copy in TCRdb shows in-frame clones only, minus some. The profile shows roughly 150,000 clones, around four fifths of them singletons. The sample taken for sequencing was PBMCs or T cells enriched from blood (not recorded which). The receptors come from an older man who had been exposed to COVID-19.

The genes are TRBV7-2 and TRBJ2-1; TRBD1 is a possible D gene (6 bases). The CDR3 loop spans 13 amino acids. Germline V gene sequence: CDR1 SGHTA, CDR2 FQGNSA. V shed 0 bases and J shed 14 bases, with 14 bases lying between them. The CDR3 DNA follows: TGTGCCAGCAGCTTAGCGACCCAGGGGACGAAGTTCTTC. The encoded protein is CASSLATQGTKFF.

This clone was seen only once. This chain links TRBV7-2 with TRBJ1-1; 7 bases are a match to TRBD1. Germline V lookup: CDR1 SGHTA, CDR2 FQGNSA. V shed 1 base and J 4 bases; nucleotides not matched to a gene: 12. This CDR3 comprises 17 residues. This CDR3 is CASSLEGGIGLITEAFF. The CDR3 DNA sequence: TGTGCCAGCAGCTTAGAAGGGGGCATTGGGCTTATCACTGAAGCTTTCTTT.

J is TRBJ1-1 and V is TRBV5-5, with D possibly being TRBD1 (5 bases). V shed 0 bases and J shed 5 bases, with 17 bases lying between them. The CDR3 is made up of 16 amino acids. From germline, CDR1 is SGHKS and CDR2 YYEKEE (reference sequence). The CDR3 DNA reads TGTGCCAGCAGCTTGGGGCCCAGGGCAGGGAATACTGAAGCTTTCTTT. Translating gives CASSLGPRAGNTEAFF.

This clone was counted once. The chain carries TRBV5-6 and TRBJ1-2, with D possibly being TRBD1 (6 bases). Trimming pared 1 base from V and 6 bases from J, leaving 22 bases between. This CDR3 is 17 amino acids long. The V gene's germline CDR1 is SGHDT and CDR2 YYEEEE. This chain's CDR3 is CASSLYPDSQRANGYTF. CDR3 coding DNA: TGTGCCAGCAGCTTGTACCCGGACAGCCAAAGAGCTAATGGCTACACCTTC. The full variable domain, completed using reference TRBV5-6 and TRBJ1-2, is DAGVTQSPTHLIKTRGQQVTLRCSPKSGHDTVSWYQQALGQGPQFIFQYYEEEERQRGNFPDRFSGHQFPNYSSELNVNALLLGDSALYLCASSLYPDSQRANGYTFGSGTRLTVV.